This T cell receptor (beta chain) was sequenced in a study of human T cells and chemical hapten exposure. Study results and limitations: TCRs above 1 in 1000 frequency did not change with DPC sensitization.

In the authors' methods: Sample TCR totals centred on a median of approximately 95,000, ranging about 20,000 to 690,600. TCRdb processed the 5' RACE reads anew with MiXCR; each CDR3 protein has one entry. These V and J calls are TCRdb output, not the study's own analysis. The table has about 81,000 distinct CDR3 sequences, under 10% seen once. The CDR3 runs to 17 residues. J lost 1 base, V lost 1 base, and 5 bases had no gene match. Germline V lookup: CDR1 SGHRS, CDR2 YFSETQ. Ten or more counts support this clonotype. The antigen remains unidentified. Unfractionated whole blood yielded the extracted total RNA.

The sequence came from a male donor in good health. This chain links TRBV5-1 with TRBJ2-6; 7 positions agree with TRBD1. CDR3 DNA sequence: TGCGCCAGCAGCTTGAGTTCAGGGGGATCTGGGGCCAACGTCCTGACTTTC. Translated, it gives CASSLSSGGSGANVLTF.